These 12 T cell receptor beta chains were sequenced from one sample in a study of blood T cell repertoires in COVID-19. Some clones are missing from TCRdb's copy, which holds only in-frame ones; the method was immunoSEQ multiplex PCR. The sample comprises 150,000 to 200,000 clones, 89% of which are singletons, and about 8.8% rests with the top ten. The sequenced sample consisted of PBMCs or T cells enriched from blood (not recorded which). Every receptor here comes from a woman between 18 and 29 years old who had recovered from COVID-19.

The chain combines TRBV11-2 with TRBJ2-7; D might be TRBD1 (5 bases). Trimming removed 4 bases from V and 5 bases from J, with 24 bases in between. This CDR3 contains 17 residues. The germline V gene encodes CDR1 SGHAT and CDR2 FQNNGV. The CDR3 bases are TGTGCCAGCAGCTCCGGTGGGGCAGATCCCTTCCCTCACGAGCAGTACTTC. Amino acid sequence: CASSSGGADPFPHEQYF.

This clone was found once. The chain combines TRBV19 with TRBJ2-2; maybe TRBD1 (6 bases). CDR1 and CDR2 from the germline V gene are LNHDA and SQIVND (reference sequence). The length of the CDR3 is 14 residues. Trimming stripped 4 bases from V and 4 bases from J, with 10 bases between. In DNA, the CDR3 is TGTGCCAGTAGTAAAAGGGGGAGCACCGGGGAGCTGTTTTTT. Translation: CASSKRGSTGELFF.

The rearrangement uses TRBV3-1 (or the pseudogene TRBV3-2) and TRBJ1-6, with D unresolved. The CDR3 loop spans 12 amino acids. The V gene's germline CDR1 is LGHDT and CDR2 YNNKEL (reference sequence). Trimming removed 4 bases at V and 9 bases at J, with 7 bases between. The CDR3 DNA reads as TGTGCCAGCAGCCCATCGAGTTCACCCCTCCACTTT. It is translated as CASSPSSSPLHF.

This clone appeared a few times. The chain links TRBV7-3 to TRBJ2-2; D possibly corresponds to TRBD2 (5 bases). Deletions cut 5 bases from V and 10 bases from J, with 17 bases between. The CDR3 is made up of 14 amino acids. CDR1 is SGHTA, CDR2 FQGTGA, per germline. CDR3 loop: CASSHAPGREELFF. The CDR3 DNA follows: TGTGCCAGCAGCCATGCACCTGGACGGGAGGAGCTGTTTTTT.

CDR3 sequence reads: CASSYLTGTEAFF. In DNA, the CDR3 is TGTGCCAGCAGTTACTTGACGGGGACTGAAGCTTTCTTT. V and J are TRBV6-5 and TRBJ1-1; no clear D gene. This CDR3 has 13 amino acids. V gave up 1 base and J gave up 5 bases, with 8 bases separating them. In germline, CDR1 is MNHEY, CDR2 SVGAGI.

CDR3 protein: CASGLYRGSPEAFF. The CDR3 DNA reads as TGTGCCAGCGGACTATACAGGGGGAGCCCTGAAGCTTTCTTT. J is TRBJ1-1 and V is TRBV2, with TRBD1 matching over 8 bases. Trimming at V came to 8 bases and at J to 6 bases, leaving 11 bases not matched to a gene. This CDR3 comprises 14 residues. CDR1 is SNHLY, CDR2 FYNNEI, per germline.

J is TRBJ2-3 and V is TRBV2, with D perhaps TRBD2 (6 bases). From germline, CDR1 is SNHLY and CDR2 FYNNEI. The ends were cut back, 4 bases at V and 2 bases at J, with 13 bases in the middle. This CDR3 has 15 residues. CDR3 sequence (DNA): TGTGCCAGCAGTGGGGGGGACTCTGACACAGATACGCAGTATTTT. Protein: CASSGGDSDTDTQYF.

This clone appeared once. The chain couples TRBV28 to TRBJ2-7; 7 bases fit TRBD1. Per germline, CDR1 MDHEN and CDR2 SYDVKM. The length of the CDR3 is 13 residues. The trim removed 11 bases at V and 2 bases at J, leaving 9 bases unmatched. CDR3 sequence: CASRGQITYEQYF. Written as DNA, the CDR3 is TGTGCCTCTAGGGGGCAGATTACCTACGAGCAGTACTTC.

CDR3 region: CASSLLAGDDTQYF. CDR3 in DNA: TGTGCCAGCAGTCTACTAGCGGGGGACGATACGCAGTATTTT. The V gene is TRBV2, the J gene TRBJ2-3, with 11 bases identical to TRBD2. Germline V gene lookup returns CDR1 SNHLY and CDR2 FYNNEI. The trim removed 5 bases at V and 6 bases at J, leaving 4 bases unmatched. CDR3 length equals 14 residues.

The chain employs TRBV5-6 and TRBJ2-7; maybe TRBD2 (5 bases). Germline V lookup: CDR1 SGHDT, CDR2 YYEEEE. The ends were cut back, 2 bases at V and 3 bases at J, with 9 bases in the middle. This CDR3 comprises 13 residues. In nucleotides, the CDR3 is TGTGCCAGCAGCTTCGGGGTCAACTACGAGCAGTACTTC. This codes for CASSFGVNYEQYF.

The rearrangement uses TRBV2 and TRBJ2-4; 8 bases are a match to TRBD1. Germline V gives CDR1 SNHLY, CDR2 FYNNEI. J was trimmed by 4 bases and V by 4 bases; bases with no gene match: 0. This CDR3 comprises 13 residues. CDR3: CASSGTGKNIQYF. The CDR3 bases are TGTGCCAGCAGTGGGACAGGGAAAAACATTCAGTACTTC.

The rearrangement links TRBV28 to TRBJ1-2; D perhaps matches TRBD1 (5 bases). Trimming pared 6 bases from V and 2 bases from J, leaving 13 bases between. The CDR3 spans 14 residues. CDR1 and CDR2 (germline): MDHEN, SYDVKM. CDR3 DNA sequence: TGTGCCAGCAGCGACTTGGACAAGAACTATGGCTACACCTTC. Its translation: CASSDLDKNYGYTF.